This T cell receptor (beta chain) appears in the sequencing data of a study of blood T cell repertoires in COVID-19. Method: immunoSEQ multiplex PCR; TCRdb's copy keeps in-frame clones and lacks some. The profile shows about 260,000 clones, around 84% of them singletons. CDR1 is MDHEN, CDR2 SYDVKM, per germline. Trimming stripped 7 bases from V and 10 bases from J, with 16 bases between. This CDR3 is 12 amino acids long. Individuals drawn from around 25 US areas were roughly 18 to 95 years old. Clinical histories supplied by participants themselves formed the basis of cohort assignment. The chain carries TRBV28 and TRBJ1-1; no reliable D call. This receptor was obtained from a man aged 30 to 45 with acute COVID-19. The sequenced material came from PBMCs or T cells enriched from blood (not recorded which). CDR3 amino acids: CASKLPGSGAFF. The CDR3 DNA reads TGTGCCAGCAAACTACCCGGTAGTGGAGCTTTCTTT.